This T cell receptor beta chain is drawn from a study of neoadjuvant anti-PD-1 for oral cavity cancer (dated by TCRdb to 2020 to 2022). About the full investigation: Three to four biweekly doses of nivolumab at 3 mg/kg were mostly administered to patients before curative-intent surgical resection. A fourth nivolumab dose was given around day 43 to patients without progression, and definitive surgical resection was performed in those patients on days 50-56. Patients with complete response, partial response or stable disease by RECIST 1.1 were defined as responders, whereas patients with progression were defined as non-responders. There were approximately 12 patients in the parent correlative cohort, and the response rate was 30% to 35%.

As for this clone: The antigen it recognizes is unknown. Qualities for individual bases were not recorded, and no much larger clone is one base off.

The sample's time point label, in plain terms: after neoadjuvant nivolumab, at surgical resection. The patients had newly diagnosed stage II-IVA oral cavity squamous cell carcinoma and had not received any prior systemic or radiation treatment. The cohort was made up of patients with locally advanced, HPV-negative oral cavity squamous cell carcinoma. Peripheral blood mononuclear cells were analyzed directly, without maintenance or expansion in culture. The samples were obtained from a longitudinal correlative study of a single-arm phase II trial testing neoadjuvant nivolumab in oral cavity squamous cell carcinoma. Subject-matched pre- and post-treatment PBMCs and tumors from three responders and three non-responders underwent genomic DNA-based TCRbeta sequencing. Peripheral blood mononuclear cells were drawn once before nivolumab treatment and a second time after treatment, when surgery took place. The Maxwell RSC DNA from Cells kit was used to extract genomic DNA from PBMCs.

The junction shows trimming of 2 bases on V and 2 bases on J, and the gene matches do not reach 6 bases of it. Inclusive of the bounding cysteine and phenylalanine, the CDR3 is 15 residues long. Here the CDR3 DNA is all that survives: 45 bases in frame from base 1. CDR1 and CDR2, looked up from the germline V gene (reference sequence), are GTSNPN and SVGIG. Paper-wide results and their limitations: After neoadjuvant nivolumab, significantly higher T cell clonality (Gini index) was found within PBMCs in non-responders than in responders. A higher pretreatment blood Treg/Th17 ratio correlated with both higher pretreatment blood TCRbeta clonality and lower post-treatment tumor TCRbeta clonality. The TCR analyses had only three patients in each response group, and the authors called for validation in larger cohorts.

For deep sequencing, PBMC libraries mostly used approximately 0.45 ug of input genomic DNA, with six replicates for each sample. Following the manufacturer's instructions, the team built TCRbeta libraries using the immunoSEQ hsTCRbeta kit. An Illumina NovaSeq 6000 S4 flow cell was used to sequence the final libraries, which had first been combined to 3 nM. The authors processed their data as follows. The immunoSEQ Analyzer was used for raw data preprocessing and quality control. The analysis was limited to productive rearrangements, and each clonotype was defined by a unique CDR3 amino acid sequence. Repertoire clonality was estimated as the Gini-Simpson index, which was calculated using the R package tcR. Gini indices were compared with Student's t test, and associations with tumor size change were assessed by Pearson correlation. In TCRdb, the immuneACCESS table is reduced to in-frame sequences with V and J assigned. These tables do not hold every clone; where another copy was compared, an unresolved V gene accounts for under half, and the others remain unexplained. V, J and clone size were drawn from that table, and D and trimming were deduced from the DNA. The sample table holds around 70,000 clones, of which 70% to 90% were seen once. Of the sample, about 3.7% falls within the top ten clones.

In this chain, TRBV30 is recombined with TRBJ2-3; TRBD1 fits 8 bases in the junction. The receptor was isolated from a person aged 35-79 years with oral cavity squamous cell carcinoma. The sequencing here drew on PBMCs, taken after nivolumab (anti-PD-1) treatment. The DNA sequence is given as TGTGCCTGGAGTACGACAGGGGAAACCACAGATACGCAGTATTTT. Its translation is CAWSTTGETTDTQYF. The full variable domain, with segments outside the CDR3 supplied by the reference TRBV30 and TRBJ2-3 proteins, appears as SQTIHQWPATLVQPVGSPLSLECTVEGTSNPNLYWYRQAAGRGLQLLFYSVGIGQISSEVPQNLSASRPQDRQFILSSKKLLLSDSGFYLCAWSTTGETTDTQYFGPGTRLTVL.